This TCR beta chain stems from a study of CD4+ T cells in melanoma. General study results and limits: CD8+ T cell, macrophage and B cell function reportedly correlated with neoantigen-specific CD4+ T cells. Neoantigen-specific CD4+ T cells in melanoma reportedly had diverse differentiation states.

This clone showed up just once. Its antigen is currently unknown. The V and J ends lost 4 bases and 3 bases respectively, with 7 bases between them. Germline assignment: CDR1 LGHNA and CDR2 YSLEER. The CDR3 extends over 13 amino acids. The data were produced by immunoSEQ multiplex PCR, yet TCRdb's version contains in-frame clones alone and is incomplete. The data hold 50,000 to 60,000 clones, with 55% to 75% observed a single time. The J gene is TRBJ1-5, the V gene TRBV4-3; D not resolved. The TCR sequence derives from a human donor with melanoma. Input material: tumor tissue. CDR3 residues: CASSLGFNQPQHF. The DNA for the CDR3 is TGCGCCAGCAGCCTGGGGTTCAATCAGCCCCAGCATTTT.